This entry features one T cell receptor (beta chain) sequence. The CDR3 runs 15 residues. Trimming removed 4 bases from V and 4 bases from J; junction bases left unmatched: 11. Germline CDR1 SGHNT, CDR2 YYREEE (reference sequence). As handled by the study authors: Estimates of nucleated cell counts were drawn from the amplification of reference gene primers. Sequenced by immunoSEQ multiplex PCR; TCRdb stores in-frame clones only, minus some. V and J calls and clone size are as listed in that table; D and trimming were resolved from the DNA. Of roughly 120,000 clones in the sample, 84% were seen once. The data derive from a study of blood T cell repertoires in COVID-19. Study-wide background: The study drew acute and convalescent COVID-19 samples from the United States, Italy and Spain. Sample material is recorded as cDNA or gDNA derived from T cells, B-cell-depleted T cells, or PBMCs.

This TCR was sampled from a woman aged 55-69 years with acute or convalescent COVID-19. The chain links TRBV5-4 to TRBJ2-7; 7 bases match TRBD1. Sequenced input: peripheral blood. Here the CDR3 reads CASSARSGTDYEQYV. As DNA, the CDR3 is TGTGCCAGCAGCGCGAGATCCGGGACAGATTACGAGCAGTACGTC.